These 10 T cell receptor beta chains were sequenced from one sample in a study of early T cells in non-severe SARS-CoV-2 infection. One entry per CDR3 protein results from TCRdb running MiXCR on the 5' RACE reads. The data hold approximately 120,000 distinct CDR3 sequences, with 14% to 15% observed a single time. Sequencing used whole blood. The receptor set was obtained from an adult who was a healthcare worker with PCR-confirmed SARS-CoV-2 infection or an uninfected control (not recorded which).

This clonotype was detected ten times or more. The CDR3 spells CASSPTRDRVYEQYF. CDR3 DNA sequence: TGCGCCAGCAGCCCCACCCGGGACAGGGTCTACGAGCAGTACTTC. The J gene is TRBJ2-7, the V gene TRBV5-1, with TRBD1 matching over 9 bases. The V and J ends lost 4 bases and 3 bases, in that order; junction bases with no gene match: 8. There are 15 residues in the CDR3. CDR1 is SGHRS and CDR2 is YFSETQ in the germline V gene. The whole variable domain, filled in from reference TRBV5-1 and TRBJ2-7, reads KAGVTQTPRYLIKTRGQQVTLSCSPISGHRSVSWYQQTPGQGLQFLFEYFSETQRNKGNFPGRFSGRQFSNSRSEMNVSTLELGDSALYLCASSPTRDRVYEQYFGPGTRLTVT.

This clonotype has more than one count but fewer than ten. The chain couples TRBV3-1 to TRBJ2-2; tentatively, D is TRBD2 (5 bases). The germline gives CDR1 LGHDT, CDR2 YNNKEL (reference sequence). Trimming cost V 3 bases and J 4 bases, with 24 bases left between them. This CDR3 spans 19 amino acids. CDR3 protein: CASSHLVLILSGGTGELFF. The DNA of the CDR3 is TGTGCCAGCAGCCATCTGGTTCTAATCCTAAGCGGCGGCACCGGGGAGCTGTTTTTT.

CDR3 nucleotide sequence: TGTGCCAGCAGCTTAAGGCAGGCCAGGGAGCAGTACTTC. Protein: CASSLRQAREQYF. The chain has TRBV7-9 and TRBJ2-7; no definite D call. V lost 2 bases and J lost 7, with 12 bases in between. The CDR3 length is 13 residues. CDR1 is SEHNR and CDR2 is FQNEAQ in the germline V gene (reference sequence).

This clonotype was seen more than once but under ten times. This rearrangement joins TRBV30 to TRBJ1-5; maybe TRBD1 (5 bases). This CDR3 contains 13 residues. Germline V gene data show CDR1 as GTSNPN and CDR2 as SVGIG (reference sequence). The V and J ends lost 2 bases and 4 bases respectively, with 9 bases between them. The CDR3 nucleotides read TGTGCCTGGAGTTCGACAGAAAATCAGCCCCAGCATTTT. Translated: CAWSSTENQPQHF.

The chain recombines TRBV19 with TRBJ1-5; possible D gene TRBD1, 5 bases. The CDR3 is made up of 14 amino acids. The germline gives CDR1 LNHDA, CDR2 SQIVND (reference sequence). Trimming left V 7 bases short and J 4 bases short, with 14 bases between. CDR3 in amino acids: CASKEGKGNQPQHF. The CDR3 DNA reads TGTGCCAGTAAAGAGGGGAAAGGAAATCAGCCCCAGCATTTT.

This chain joins TRBV7-6 and TRBJ2-1; 10 bases match TRBD1. Looked up from germline, CDR1 is SGHVS and CDR2 is FNYEAQ. After removal of 5 bases from V and 9 bases from J, the junction contained 10 bases not matched to a gene. The length of the CDR3 is 15 residues. CDR3 coding DNA: TGTGCCAGCAGCCACCCCGGACAGGGGGAGGGTGAGCAGTTCTTC. Translating gives CASSHPGQGEGEQFF.

This clonotype was picked up a small number of times. CDR3 protein: CASSLNSNQDTQYF. In DNA, the CDR3 is TGTGCCAGCAGCTTGAACAGTAATCAAGATACGCAGTATTTT. V is TRBV5-5 and J is TRBJ2-3; D is ambiguous. The CDR3 length is 14 residues. V was shortened by 1 base and J by 5 bases, with 11 bases between the two germline ends. CDR1 SGHKS and CDR2 YYEKEE come from the germline V gene (reference sequence).

This clonotype was observed a few times. This chain joins TRBV3-1 and TRBJ1-2, with unresolved D. V lost 4 bases and J 7 bases, leaving 7 bases between the germline ends. The germline CDR1 and CDR2 sequences are LGHDT and YNNKEL (reference sequence). The CDR3 is 11 residues long. CDR3 loop: CASSREGGYTF. The CDR3 DNA is TGTGCCAGCAGCCGGGAGGGTGGCTACACCTTC. The full variable domain, in which reference TRBV3-1 and TRBJ1-2 provide the parts outside the CDR3, is DTAVSQTPKYLVTQMGNDKSIKCEQNLGHDTMYWYKQDSKKFLKIMFSYNNKELIINETVPNRFSPKSPDKAHLNLHINSLELGDSAVYFCASSREGGYTFGSGTRLTVV.

This chain joins TRBV5-1 and TRBJ2-7; 9 bases are a match to TRBD1. This CDR3 has 15 amino acids. V lost 5 bases to trimming and J lost 3 bases; unmatched junction nucleotides: 9. Germline-derived CDR1 and CDR2 are SGHRS and YFSETQ. CDR3: CASRKTGTGFYEQYF. CDR3 DNA: TGCGCCAGCAGGAAAACCGGGACAGGGTTCTACGAGCAGTACTTC.

A single count supports this clonotype. A read error may explain this, as a much larger clone is one base away. The chain uses TRBV6-2 or TRBV6-3 and TRBJ1-1; no reliable D call. Germline loops: CDR1 MNHEY, CDR2 SVGEGT. The CDR3 consists of 12 residues. The CDR3 spells CSSQATWTEAFF. CDR3 DNA: TGTTCCAGCCAAGCGACTTGGACTGAAGCTTTCTTT.